This T cell receptor beta chain was documented in a study of Ad26.COV2.S vaccination and SARS-CoV-2 variants. At the level of the study: COV1001, an Ad26.COV2.S trial, supplied this vaccine-arm donor.

V was trimmed by 5 bases and J by 0 bases, leaving 13 bases between them. CDR1 GTSNPN and CDR2 SVGIG come from the germline V gene (reference sequence). CDR3 length: 14 amino acids. Treatment indicated: around 19 received Ad26.COV2.S at low or high dose, single or two shots; 5 received placebo; per-sample allocation not given. The samples date from day 63 after the first vaccine or placebo injection. This table comes from immunoSEQ multiplex PCR, and its TCRdb copy is limited to in-frame clones, with some not included. The table has about 280,000 clones, about 87% seen once. The origin of this receptor is a person aged 18 to 59 who received the Ad26.COV2.S COVID-19 vaccine or a placebo. Sequencing used peripheral blood, obtained in a trial of Ad26.COV2.S vaccine versus placebo. The chain joins TRBV30 to TRBJ1-1; D is unresolved. The CDR3 sequence: CAWCKTRMNTEAFF. The CDR3 region has the DNA TGTGCCTGGTGCAAGACGCGCATGAACACTGAAGCTTTCTTT.